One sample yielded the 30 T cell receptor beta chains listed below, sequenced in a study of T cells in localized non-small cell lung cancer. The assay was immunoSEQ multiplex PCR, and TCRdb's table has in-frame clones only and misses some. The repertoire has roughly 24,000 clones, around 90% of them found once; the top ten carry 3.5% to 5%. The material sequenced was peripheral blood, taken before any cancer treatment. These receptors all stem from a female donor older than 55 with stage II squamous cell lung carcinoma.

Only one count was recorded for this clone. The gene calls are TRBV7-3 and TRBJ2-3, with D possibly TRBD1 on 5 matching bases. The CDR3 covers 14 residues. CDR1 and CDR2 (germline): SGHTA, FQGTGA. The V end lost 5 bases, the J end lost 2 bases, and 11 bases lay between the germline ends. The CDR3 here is CASSEKGPTDTQYF. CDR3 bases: TGTGCCAGCAGCGAAAAGGGGCCCACAGATACGCAGTATTTT.

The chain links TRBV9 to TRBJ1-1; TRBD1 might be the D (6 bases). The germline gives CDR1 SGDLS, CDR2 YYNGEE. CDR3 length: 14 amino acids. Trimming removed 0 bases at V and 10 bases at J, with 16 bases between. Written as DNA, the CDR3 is TGTGCCAGCAGCGTAGCTGTGGGGGGGGCTGTAGCTTTCTTT. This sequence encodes CASSVAVGGAVAFF.

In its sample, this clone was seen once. The chain's CDR3 is CASSSLIWTGGYTF. The CDR3 DNA is TGTGCCAGCAGCTCACTTATTTGGACAGGGGGCTACACCTTC. The chain is built from TRBV5-6 and TRBJ1-2; TRBD1 matches 8 bases. This CDR3 has 14 amino acids. Looked up from germline, CDR1 is SGHDT and CDR2 is YYEEEE. With 3 bases clipped from V and 8 bases from J, the junction kept 9 bases outside the gene matches.

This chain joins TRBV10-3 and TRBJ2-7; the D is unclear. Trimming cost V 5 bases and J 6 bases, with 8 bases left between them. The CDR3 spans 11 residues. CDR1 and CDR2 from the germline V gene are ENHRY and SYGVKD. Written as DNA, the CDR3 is TGTGCCATCAGTAGGTCGGGCGAGCAGTACTTC. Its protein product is CAISRSGEQYF.

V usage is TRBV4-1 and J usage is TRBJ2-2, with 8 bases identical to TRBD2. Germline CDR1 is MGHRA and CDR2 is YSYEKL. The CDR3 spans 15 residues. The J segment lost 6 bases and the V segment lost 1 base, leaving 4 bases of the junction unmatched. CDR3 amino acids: CASSQAGGRAGELFF. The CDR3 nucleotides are TGCGCCAGCAGCCAAGCGGGGGGGCGAGCCGGGGAGCTGTTTTTT.

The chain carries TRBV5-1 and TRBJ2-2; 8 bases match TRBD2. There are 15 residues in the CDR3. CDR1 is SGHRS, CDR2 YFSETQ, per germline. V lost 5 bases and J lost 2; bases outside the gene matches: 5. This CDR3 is CASRLAGSNTGELFF. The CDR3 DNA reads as TGCGCCAGCAGGTTAGCGGGATCAAACACCGGGGAGCTGTTTTTT.

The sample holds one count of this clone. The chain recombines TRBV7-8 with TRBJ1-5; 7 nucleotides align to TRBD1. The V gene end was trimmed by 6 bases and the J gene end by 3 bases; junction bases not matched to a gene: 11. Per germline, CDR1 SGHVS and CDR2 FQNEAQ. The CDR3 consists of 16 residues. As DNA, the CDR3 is TGTGCCAGCAGGGCATCCGGTACAGGGGTCAATCAGCCCCAGCATTTT. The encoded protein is CASRASGTGVNQPQHF.

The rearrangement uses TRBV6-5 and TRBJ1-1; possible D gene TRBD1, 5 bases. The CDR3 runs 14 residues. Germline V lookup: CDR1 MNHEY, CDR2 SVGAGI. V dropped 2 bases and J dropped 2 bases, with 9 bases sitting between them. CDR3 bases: TGTGCCAGCAGTTACGGGGGTTTTAACACTGAAGCTTTCTTT. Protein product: CASSYGGFNTEAFF.

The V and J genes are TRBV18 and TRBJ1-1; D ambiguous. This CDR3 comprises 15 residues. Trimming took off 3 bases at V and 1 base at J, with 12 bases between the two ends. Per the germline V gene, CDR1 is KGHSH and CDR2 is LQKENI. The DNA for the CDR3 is TGTGCCAGCTCACCTCCCTCACATGGGAACACTGAAGCTTTCTTT. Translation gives CASSPPSHGNTEAFF. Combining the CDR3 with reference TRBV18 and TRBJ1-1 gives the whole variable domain NAGVMQNPRHLVRRRGQEARLRCSPMKGHSHVYWYRQLPEEGLKFMVYLQKENIIDESGMPKERFSAEFPKEGPSILRIQQVVRGDSAAYFCASSPPSHGNTEAFFGQGTRLTVV.

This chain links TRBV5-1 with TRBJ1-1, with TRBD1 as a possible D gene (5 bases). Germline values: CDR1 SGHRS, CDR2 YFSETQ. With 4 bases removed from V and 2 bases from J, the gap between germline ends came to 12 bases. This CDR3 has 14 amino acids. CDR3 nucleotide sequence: TGCGCCAGCAGCACGCAGGGAGGAAACACTGAAGCTTTCTTT. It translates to CASSTQGGNTEAFF.

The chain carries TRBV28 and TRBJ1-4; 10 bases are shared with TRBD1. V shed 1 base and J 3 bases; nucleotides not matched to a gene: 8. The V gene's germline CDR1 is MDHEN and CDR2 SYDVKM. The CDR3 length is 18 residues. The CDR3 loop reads CASSLLGGTGAPNEKLFF. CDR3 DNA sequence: TGTGCCAGCAGTTTATTGGGCGGGACAGGGGCTCCTAATGAAAAACTGTTTTTT.

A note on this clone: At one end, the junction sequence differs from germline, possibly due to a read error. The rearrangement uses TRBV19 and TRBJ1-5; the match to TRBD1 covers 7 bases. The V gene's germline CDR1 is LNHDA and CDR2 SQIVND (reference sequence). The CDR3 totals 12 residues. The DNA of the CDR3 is TGTGCCAGTAGTACGCGACAGGGCCGCTTGAATTTT. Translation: CASSTRQGRLNF.

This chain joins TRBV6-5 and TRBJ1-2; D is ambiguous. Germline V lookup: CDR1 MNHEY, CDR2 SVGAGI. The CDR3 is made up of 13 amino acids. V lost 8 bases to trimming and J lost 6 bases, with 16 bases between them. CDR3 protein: CASRRLGFNGYTF. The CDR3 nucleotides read TGTGCCAGCCGCAGGCTAGGGTTTAATGGCTACACCTTC.

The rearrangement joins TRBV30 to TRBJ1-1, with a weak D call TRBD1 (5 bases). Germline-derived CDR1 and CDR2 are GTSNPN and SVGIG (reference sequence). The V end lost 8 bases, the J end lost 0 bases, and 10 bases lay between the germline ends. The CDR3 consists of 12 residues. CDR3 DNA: TGTGCCGGATCCAGGGTGAACACTGAAGCTTTCTTT. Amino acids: CAGSRVNTEAFF.

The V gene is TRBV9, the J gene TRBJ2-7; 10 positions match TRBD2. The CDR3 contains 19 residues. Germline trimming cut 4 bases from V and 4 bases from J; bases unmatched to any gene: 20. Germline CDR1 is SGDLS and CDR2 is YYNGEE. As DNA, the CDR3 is TGTGCCAGCAGCCCACGTGGTCTAGCGGGGGAAACCGAGGGTTACGAGCAGTACTTC. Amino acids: CASSPRGLAGETEGYEQYF.

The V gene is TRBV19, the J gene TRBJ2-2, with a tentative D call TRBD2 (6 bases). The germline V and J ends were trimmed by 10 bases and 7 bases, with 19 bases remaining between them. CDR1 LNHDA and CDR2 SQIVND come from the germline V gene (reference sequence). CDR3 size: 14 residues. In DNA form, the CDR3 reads TGTGCCACCTCATCGGGGGTGGATGGCGGGGAGCTGTTTTTT. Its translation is CATSSGVDGGELFF.

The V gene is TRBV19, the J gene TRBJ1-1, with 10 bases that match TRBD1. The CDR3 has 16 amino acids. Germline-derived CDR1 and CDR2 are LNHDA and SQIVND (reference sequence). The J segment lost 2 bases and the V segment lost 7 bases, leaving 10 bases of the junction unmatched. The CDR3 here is CASIALGQGVNTEAFF. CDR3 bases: TGTGCCAGTATAGCCCTCGGACAGGGGGTTAACACTGAAGCTTTCTTT.

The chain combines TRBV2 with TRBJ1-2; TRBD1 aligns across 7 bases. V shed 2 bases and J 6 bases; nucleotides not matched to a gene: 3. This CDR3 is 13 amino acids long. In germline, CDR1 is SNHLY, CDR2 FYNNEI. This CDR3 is CASSEQGGHGYTF. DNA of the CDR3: TGTGCCAGCAGTGAACAGGGGGGCCATGGCTACACCTTC.

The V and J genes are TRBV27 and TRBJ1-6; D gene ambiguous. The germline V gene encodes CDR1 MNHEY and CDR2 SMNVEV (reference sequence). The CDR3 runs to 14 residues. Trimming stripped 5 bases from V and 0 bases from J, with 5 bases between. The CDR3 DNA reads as TGTGCCAGCAGTGGGGACTCCTATAATTCACCCCTCCACTTT. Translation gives CASSGDSYNSPLHF.

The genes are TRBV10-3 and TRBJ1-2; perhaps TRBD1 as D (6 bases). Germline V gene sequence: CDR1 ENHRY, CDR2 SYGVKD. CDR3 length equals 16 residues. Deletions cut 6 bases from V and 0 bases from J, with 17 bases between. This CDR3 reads CAIRVGGGATNYGYTF. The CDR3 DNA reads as TGTGCCATCAGAGTGGGGGGGGGCGCCACTAACTATGGCTACACCTTC.

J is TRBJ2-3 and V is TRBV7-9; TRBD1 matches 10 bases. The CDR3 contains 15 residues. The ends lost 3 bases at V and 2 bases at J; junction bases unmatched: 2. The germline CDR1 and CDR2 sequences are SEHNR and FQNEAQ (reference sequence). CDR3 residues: CASSFGTGVTDTQYF. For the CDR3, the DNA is TGTGCCAGCAGCTTCGGGACAGGGGTCACAGATACGCAGTATTTT.

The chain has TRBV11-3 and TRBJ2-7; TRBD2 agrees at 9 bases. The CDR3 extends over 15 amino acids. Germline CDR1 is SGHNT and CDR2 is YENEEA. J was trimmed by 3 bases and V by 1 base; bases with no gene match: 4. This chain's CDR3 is CASSLGSSGNYEQYF. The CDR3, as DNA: TGTGCCAGCAGCTTAGGTTCTAGCGGGAACTACGAGCAGTACTTC.

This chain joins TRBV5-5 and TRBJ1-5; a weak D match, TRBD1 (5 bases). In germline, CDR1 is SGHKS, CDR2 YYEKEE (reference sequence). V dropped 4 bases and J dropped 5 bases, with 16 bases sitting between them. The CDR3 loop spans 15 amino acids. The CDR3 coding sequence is TGTGCCAGCAGCCCACGGGGGGAGGAATATCAGCCCCAGCATTTT. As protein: CASSPRGEEYQPQHF.

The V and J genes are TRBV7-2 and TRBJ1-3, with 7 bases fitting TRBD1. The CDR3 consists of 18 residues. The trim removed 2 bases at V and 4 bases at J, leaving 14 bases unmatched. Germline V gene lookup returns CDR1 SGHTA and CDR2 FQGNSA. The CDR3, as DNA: TGTGCCAGCAGCTTACCAGGGACAGTCGGACACAAAGGAAACACCATATATTTT. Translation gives CASSLPGTVGHKGNTIYF. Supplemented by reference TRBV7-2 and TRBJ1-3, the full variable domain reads GAGVSQSPSNKVTEKGKDVELRCDPISGHTALYWYRQSLGQGLEFLIYFQGNSAPDKSGLPSDRFSAERTGGSVSTLTIQRTQQEDSAVYLCASSLPGTVGHKGNTIYFGEGSWLTVV.

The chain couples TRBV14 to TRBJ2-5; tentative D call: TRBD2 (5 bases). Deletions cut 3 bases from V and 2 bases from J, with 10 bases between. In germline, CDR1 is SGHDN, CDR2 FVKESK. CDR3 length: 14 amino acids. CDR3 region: CASSHAGPQETQYF. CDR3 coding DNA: TGTGCCAGCAGCCACGCGGGTCCTCAAGAGACCCAGTACTTC.

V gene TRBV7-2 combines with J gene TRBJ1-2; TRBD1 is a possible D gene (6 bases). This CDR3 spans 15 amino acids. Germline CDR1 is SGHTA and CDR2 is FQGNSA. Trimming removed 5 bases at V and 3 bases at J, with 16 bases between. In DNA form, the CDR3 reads TGTGCCAGCAGCCAGGGGCCCTCTCGGCACTATGGCTACACCTTC. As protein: CASSQGPSRHYGYTF.

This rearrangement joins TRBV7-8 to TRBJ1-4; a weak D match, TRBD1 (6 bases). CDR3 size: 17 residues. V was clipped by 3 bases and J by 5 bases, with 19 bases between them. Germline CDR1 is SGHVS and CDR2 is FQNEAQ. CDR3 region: CASSFAARAGANEKLFF. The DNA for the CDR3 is TGTGCCAGCAGCTTCGCCGCGCGGGCGGGGGCAAATGAAAAACTGTTTTTT.

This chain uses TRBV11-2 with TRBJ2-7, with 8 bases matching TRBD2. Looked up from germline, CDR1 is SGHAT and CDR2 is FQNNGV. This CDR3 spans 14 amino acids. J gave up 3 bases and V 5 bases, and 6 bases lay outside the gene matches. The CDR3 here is CASSQISGIYEQYF. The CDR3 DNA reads TGTGCCAGCAGCCAAATTAGCGGGATCTACGAGCAGTACTTC.

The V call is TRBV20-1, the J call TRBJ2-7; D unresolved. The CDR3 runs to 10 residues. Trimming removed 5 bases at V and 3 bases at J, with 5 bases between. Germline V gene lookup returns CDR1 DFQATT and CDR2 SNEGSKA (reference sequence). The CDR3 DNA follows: TGCAGTGCTTCTCACTACGAGCAGTACTTC. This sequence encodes CSASHYEQYF.

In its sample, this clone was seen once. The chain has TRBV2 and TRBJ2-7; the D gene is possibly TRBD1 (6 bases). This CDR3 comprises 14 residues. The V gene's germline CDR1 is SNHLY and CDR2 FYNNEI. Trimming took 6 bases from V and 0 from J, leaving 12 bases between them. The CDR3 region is CASRARDNSYEQYF. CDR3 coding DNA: TGTGCCAGCAGAGCCCGGGACAACTCCTACGAGCAGTACTTC.